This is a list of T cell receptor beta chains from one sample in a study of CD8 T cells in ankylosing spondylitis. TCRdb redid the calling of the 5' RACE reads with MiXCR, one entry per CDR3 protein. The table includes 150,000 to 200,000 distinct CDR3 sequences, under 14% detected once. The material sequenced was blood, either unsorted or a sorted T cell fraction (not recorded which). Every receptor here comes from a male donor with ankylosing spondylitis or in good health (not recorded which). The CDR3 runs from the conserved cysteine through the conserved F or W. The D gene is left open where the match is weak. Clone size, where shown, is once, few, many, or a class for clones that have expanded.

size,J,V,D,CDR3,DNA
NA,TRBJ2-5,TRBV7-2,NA,CASSLAQGWETQYF,TGTGCCAGCAGCTTAGCGCAGGGCTGGGAGACCCAGTACTTC
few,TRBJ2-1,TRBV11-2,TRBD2,CASSLVGGLAGANEQFF,TGTGCCAGCAGCTTAGTCGGAGGGCTAGCGGGAGCCAATGAGCAGTTCTTC
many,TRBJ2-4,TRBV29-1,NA,CSVGGTAPNIQYF,TGCAGCGTTGGGGGGACTGCGCCAAACATTCAGTACTTC
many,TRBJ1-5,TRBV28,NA,CASSSPGDGQPQHF,TGTGCCAGCAGTTCTCCCGGGGACGGCCAGCCCCAGCATTTT
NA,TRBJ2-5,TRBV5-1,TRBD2,CASSETSGEVGTQYF,TGCGCCAGCAGCGAAACTAGCGGGGAAGTGGGGACCCAGTACTTC
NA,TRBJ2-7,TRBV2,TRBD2,CASSDVGGDSSYEQYF,TGTGCCAGCAGTGACGTGGGAGGGGATAGTTCCTACGAGCAGTACTTC
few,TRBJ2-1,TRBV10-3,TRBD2,CAISALAGVSNEQFF,TGTGCCATCAGCGCTCTAGCGGGAGTTTCCAATGAGCAGTTCTTC
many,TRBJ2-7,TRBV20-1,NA,CSARESRAGYEQYF,TGCAGTGCTAGAGAGAGCAGGGCAGGTTACGAGCAGTACTTC
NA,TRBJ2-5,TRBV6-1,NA,CASRQAGVQEIQYF,TGTGCCAGCAGACAGGCGGGTGTCCAAGAGATCCAGTACTTC
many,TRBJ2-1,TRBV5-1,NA,CASSLDGGTPGEQFF,TGCGCCAGCAGCTTGGATGGGGGAACGCCGGGGGAGCAGTTCTTC
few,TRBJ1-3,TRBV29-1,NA,CSVVKGSGNTIYF,TGCAGCGTTGTTAAGGGTTCTGGAAACACCATATATTTT
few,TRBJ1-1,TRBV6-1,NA,CASTPSWGTEAFF,TGTGCCAGCACCCCCAGTTGGGGCACTGAAGCTTTCTTT
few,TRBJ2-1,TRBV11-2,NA,CASSLGDGPRVF,TGTGCCAGCAGCTTAGGCGACGGACCCAGGGTCTTC
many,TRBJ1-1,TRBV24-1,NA,CATSEQGRKAFF,TGTGCCACCAGCGAACAGGGACGAAAAGCTTTCTTT
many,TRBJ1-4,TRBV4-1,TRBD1,CASSQEPGQGNEKLFF,TGCGCCAGCAGCCAGGAACCGGGACAGGGGAATGAAAAACTGTTTTTT
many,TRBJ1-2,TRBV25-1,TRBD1,CASSDRGRNYGYTF,TGTGCCAGCAGCGACAGGGGCAGGAACTATGGCTACACCTTC
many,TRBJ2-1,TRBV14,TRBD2,CASSVAGYNEQFF,TGTGCCAGCAGCGTAGCGGGCTACAATGAGCAGTTCTTC
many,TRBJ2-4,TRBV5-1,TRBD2,CASSSGGDVGNIQYF,TGCGCCAGCAGCTCGGGGGGGGACGTAGGGAACATTCAGTACTTC
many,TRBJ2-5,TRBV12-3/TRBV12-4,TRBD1,CASSAGTGAMGETQYF,TGTGCCAGCAGTGCCGGGACAGGGGCTATGGGGGAGACCCAGTACTTC
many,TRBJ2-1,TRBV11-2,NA,CASSLGVAVYNEQFF,TGTGCCAGCAGCTTAGGGGTAGCGGTCTACAATGAGCAGTTCTTC
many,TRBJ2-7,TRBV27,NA,CASSFAGRLGEQYF,TGTGCCAGCAGTTTCGCCGGTCGACTGGGAGAGCAGTACTTC